Following are 14 T cell receptor beta chains from one sample sequenced in a study of cytomegalovirus exposure and HLA in healthy donors. The table came from immunoSEQ multiplex PCR; TCRdb's copy has only in-frame clones and leaves some out. The sample shows approximately 80,000 clones, under 95% of them seen only once. Sequencing was done on a sample of PBMCs. The source is a woman aged 25 to 39 in good health and CMV-seronegative.

Here the CDR3 DNA reads TGTGCCTGGAGGCAACCGGGACTAGCGGGGCCTCGTACCTACGAGCAGTACTTC. Translating it yields CAWRQPGLAGPRTYEQYF. The chain links TRBV30 to TRBJ2-7; 13 bases align to TRBD2. V gave up 3 bases and J gave up 2 bases; unmatched junction bases: 13. In germline, CDR1 is GTSNPN, CDR2 SVGIG (reference sequence). CDR3 length: 18 residues.

The V and J genes are TRBV28 and TRBJ1-2, with D possibly TRBD1 on 5 matching bases. The germline CDR1 and CDR2 sequences are MDHEN and SYDVKM. V lost 6 bases to trimming and J lost 5 bases, with 13 bases between them. The CDR3 loop spans 13 amino acids. The DNA for the CDR3 is TGTGCCAGCAGCGCAGGGTTAGAATATGGCTACACCTTC. Translating gives CASSAGLEYGYTF.

J is TRBJ2-7 and V is TRBV7-3; D is perhaps TRBD2 (6 bases). This CDR3 spans 14 amino acids. Germline V gene sequence: CDR1 SGHTA, CDR2 FQGTGA. The V end lost 5 bases, the J end lost 4 bases, and 15 bases lay between the germline ends. CDR3 residues: CASSKSLGGYEQYF. The CDR3 DNA follows: TGTGCCAGCAGCAAGTCTCTCGGGGGATACGAGCAGTACTTC.

The CDR3 reads CASSLSGGRSEQYF. The CDR3 coding sequence is TGTGCCAGCAGCCTATCAGGGGGGCGGAGCGAGCAGTACTTC. This chain joins TRBV9 and TRBJ2-7, with D possibly TRBD1 on 7 matching bases. Trimming took off 4 bases at V and 6 bases at J, with 17 bases between the two ends. CDR1 is SGDLS and CDR2 is YYNGEE in the germline V gene. The CDR3 is 14 amino acids.

This clone appeared once. The chain joins TRBV28 to TRBJ2-3, with 9 bases fitting TRBD1. CDR3 size: 15 residues. V trimming: 6 bases; J trimming: 1 base; junction bases outside the gene matches: 5. CDR1 is MDHEN and CDR2 is SYDVKM in the germline V gene. CDR3 DNA sequence: TGTGCCAGCAGAACACAGGGGGCCGGCACAGATACGCAGTATTTT. This encodes CASRTQGAGTDTQYF.

The J gene is TRBJ2-2, the V gene TRBV6-1; 7 bases map to TRBD1. The CDR3 is 16 residues long. Germline V gene lookup returns CDR1 MNHNS and CDR2 SASEGT. Trimming took 0 bases from V and 6 from J; bases not matched to a gene: 7. The CDR3 sequence: CASSEATGDVPGELFF. In DNA form, the CDR3 reads TGTGCCAGCAGTGAAGCAACAGGGGATGTACCCGGGGAGCTGTTTTTT.

Regarding this clone: A junction boundary mismatches the germline segment, possibly from a read error. The sample carries other DNA sequences with the same CDR3. V usage is TRBV4-2 and J usage is TRBJ2-1; no firm D call. Germline CDR1 LGHNA, CDR2 YNFKEQ. This CDR3 spans 17 amino acids. CDR3: CASSQDYRGVAYNEQFF. The CDR3 bases are TGTGCCAGCAGCCAAGATTACCGCGGCGTAGCCTACAATGAGCAATTCTTC.

The chain couples TRBV28 to TRBJ1-2; 9 positions agree with TRBD1. Germline lookup yields CDR1 MDHEN and CDR2 SYDVKM. The CDR3 spans 15 residues. The trim removed 7 bases at V and 8 bases at J, leaving 14 bases unmatched. Written as DNA, the CDR3 is TGTGCCAGCATCCGCACAACCGGGACAGGGTACGGCTACACCTTC. This sequence encodes CASIRTTGTGYGYTF.

The chain couples TRBV4-1 to TRBJ2-1; 13 bases match TRBD2. Trimming at V came to 0 bases and at J to 5 bases, leaving 1 base not matched to a gene. Germline CDR1 reads MGHRA; CDR2 reads YSYEKL. CDR3 size: 16 residues. Here the CDR3 reads CASSQETSGRDNEQFF. As DNA, the CDR3 is TGCGCCAGCAGCCAAGAAACTAGCGGGAGGGACAATGAGCAGTTCTTC.

The chain has TRBV30 and TRBJ1-2; a weak D match, TRBD1 (5 bases). Looked up from germline, CDR1 is GTSNPN and CDR2 is SVGIG (reference sequence). Trimming cost V 0 bases and J 4 bases, with 18 bases left between them. The CDR3 consists of 16 residues. CDR3 sequence: CAWSVPRGAGPYGYTF. CDR3 DNA sequence: TGTGCCTGGAGTGTACCGAGGGGCGCGGGGCCCTATGGCTACACCTTC.

This clone was observed once. The V call is TRBV6-5, the J call TRBJ2-2, with a possible D match to TRBD2 (6 bases). CDR1 and CDR2 (germline): MNHEY, SVGAGI. This CDR3 spans 15 amino acids. Trimming took 8 bases from V and 5 from J, leaving 18 bases between them. CDR3 protein: CASSSPGGVTGELFF. CDR3 coding DNA: TGTGCCAGCTCCTCCCCAGGAGGGGTTACCGGGGAGCTGTTTTTT.

V and J are TRBV15 and TRBJ1-2, with D maybe TRBD1 (6 bases). Between the trimmed V and J ends, which lost 0 bases and 5 bases, there was a span of 10 bases. Germline values: CDR1 LNHNV, CDR2 YYDKDF (reference sequence). The CDR3 loop spans 14 amino acids. The CDR3 is CATSRDRTAYGYTF. For the CDR3, the DNA is TGTGCCACCAGCAGAGATCGGACAGCTTATGGCTACACCTTC.

The chain has TRBV7-3 and TRBJ2-7; TRBD1 matches 7 bases. Germline values: CDR1 SGHTA, CDR2 FQGTGA. The CDR3 loop spans 15 amino acids. The V gene end was trimmed by 5 bases and the J gene end by 3 bases; junction bases not matched to a gene: 10. CDR3 region: CASSLSGAGGYEQYF. CDR3 DNA: TGTGCCAGCAGCCTGTCAGGGGCAGGGGGCTACGAGCAGTACTTC.

Comments on this clone: The same CDR3 is also encoded by other DNA sequences in this sample. The gene calls are TRBV11-2 and TRBJ1-1, with D perhaps matching TRBD1 (5 bases). The germline V gene has CDR1 SGHAT and CDR2 FQNNGV. The V and J ends lost 2 bases and 4 bases respectively, with 8 bases between them. CDR3 size: 13 residues. CDR3 nucleotides: TGTGCCAGCAGCTTAAGGGGCGGCACTGAAGCTTTCTTT. Its translation: CASSLRGGTEAFF.